Described below is a single T cell receptor beta chain sequence and its context. This sample stems from a study of blood T cell repertoires in COVID-19. Study as a whole: The United States, Italy and Spain were the sources of the acute and convalescent COVID-19 samples. T cells, B-cell-depleted T cells, or PBMCs provided the cDNA or gDNA that served as material.

As originally analysed: Amplification of reference gene primers was used by the study to estimate nucleated cell counts. Libraries were prepared by immunoSEQ multiplex PCR; TCRdb keeps only in-frame clonotypes and omits some of them. The V and J calls and clone size were taken over from that table, and D and trimming were inferred from the DNA. The sample has about 170,000 clones; 85% to 95% are singletons. The sequence was obtained from a woman in her 50s with acute or convalescent COVID-19. The sequenced sample was peripheral blood.

CDR3 loop: CASSGTSGVGAQFF. The DNA for the CDR3 is TGTGCCAGCAGTGGGACTAGCGGGGTAGGGGCCCAGTTCTTC. The rearrangement uses TRBV2 and TRBJ2-1, with 12 positions matching TRBD2. J lost 13 bases, V lost 4 bases, and 8 bases had no gene match. This CDR3 has 14 amino acids. The V gene's germline CDR1 is SNHLY and CDR2 FYNNEI.